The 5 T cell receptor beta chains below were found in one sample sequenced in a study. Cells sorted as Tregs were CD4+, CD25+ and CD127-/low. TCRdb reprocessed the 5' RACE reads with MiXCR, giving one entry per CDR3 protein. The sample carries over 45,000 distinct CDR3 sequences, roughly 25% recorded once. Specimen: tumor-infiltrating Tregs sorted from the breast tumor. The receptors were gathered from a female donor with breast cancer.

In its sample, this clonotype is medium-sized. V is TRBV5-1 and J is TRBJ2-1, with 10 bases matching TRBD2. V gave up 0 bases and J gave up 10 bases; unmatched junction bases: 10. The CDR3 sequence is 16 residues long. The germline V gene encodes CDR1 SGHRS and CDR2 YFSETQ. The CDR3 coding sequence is TGCGCCAGCAGCTTGGCCGGGACTAGCGCTGGACGCGAGCAGTTCTTC. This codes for CASSLAGTSAGREQFF.

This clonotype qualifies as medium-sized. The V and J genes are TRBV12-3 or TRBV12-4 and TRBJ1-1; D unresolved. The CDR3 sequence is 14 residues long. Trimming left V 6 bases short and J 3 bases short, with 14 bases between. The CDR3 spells CASRQRELHTEAFF. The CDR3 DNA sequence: TGTGCCAGCAGGCAACGGGAGCTACACACTGAAGCTTTCTTT.

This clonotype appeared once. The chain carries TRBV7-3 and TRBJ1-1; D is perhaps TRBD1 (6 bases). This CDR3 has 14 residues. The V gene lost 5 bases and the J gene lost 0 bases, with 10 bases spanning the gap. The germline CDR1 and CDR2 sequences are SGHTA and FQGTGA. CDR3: CASSLYRVNTEAFF. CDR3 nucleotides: TGTGCCAGCAGCCTCTACAGGGTGAACACTGAAGCTTTCTTT. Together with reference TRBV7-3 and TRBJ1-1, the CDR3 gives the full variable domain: GAGVSQTPSNKVTEKGKYVELRCDPISGHTALYWYRQSLGQGPEFLIYFQGTGAADDSGLPNDRFFAVRPEGSVSTLKIQRTERGDSAVYLCASSLYRVNTEAFFGQGTRLTVV.

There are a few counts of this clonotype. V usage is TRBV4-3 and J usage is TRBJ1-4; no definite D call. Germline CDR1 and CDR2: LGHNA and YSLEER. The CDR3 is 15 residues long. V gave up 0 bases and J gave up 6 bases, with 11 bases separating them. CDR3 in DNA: TGCGCCAGCAGCCAAGATGAAAGGGAACATGAAAAACTGTTTTTT. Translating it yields CASSQDEREHEKLFF.

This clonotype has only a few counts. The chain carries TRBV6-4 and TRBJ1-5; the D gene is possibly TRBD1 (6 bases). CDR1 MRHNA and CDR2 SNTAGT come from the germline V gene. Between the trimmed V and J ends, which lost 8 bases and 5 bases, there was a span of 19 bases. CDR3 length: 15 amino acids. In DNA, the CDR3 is TGTGCCAGCCCAAGAAGGGGGGAAGGGGATCAGCCCCAGCATTTT. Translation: CASPRRGEGDQPQHF.